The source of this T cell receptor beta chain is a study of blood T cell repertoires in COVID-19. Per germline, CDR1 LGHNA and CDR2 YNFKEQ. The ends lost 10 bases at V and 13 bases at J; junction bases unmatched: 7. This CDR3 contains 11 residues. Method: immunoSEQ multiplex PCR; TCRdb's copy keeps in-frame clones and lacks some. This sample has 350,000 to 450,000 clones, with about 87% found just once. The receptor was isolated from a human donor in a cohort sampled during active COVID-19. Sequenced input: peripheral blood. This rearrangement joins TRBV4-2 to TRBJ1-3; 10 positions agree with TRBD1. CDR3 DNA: TGTGCCACCCGAGGGGGACAGGGGATATATTTT. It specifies CATRGGQGIYF.